This note documents a single T cell receptor beta chain sequence. V gave up 10 bases and J gave up 3 bases; unmatched junction bases: 15. Germline V gene sequence: CDR1 LNHDA, CDR2 SQIVND (reference sequence). The CDR3 sequence is 15 residues long. This entry comes from a study of CD8+CD57+ T cells in acquired aplastic anemia. Study details: The mean DNA yield obtained from sorted CD4+ and CD8+ cells came to around 3 ug.

The TCR beta profiling, which covered VDJ combination and CDR3 sequence, was carried out using genomic DNA as the template. TCRdb redid the calling of the reads with MiXCR, one entry per CDR3 protein. The repertoire holds some 44,000 distinct CDR3 sequences, with 65% to 70% as singletons. The sample taken for sequencing was sorted CD4+, CD8+, or CD8+CD57+ T cells (not recorded which) from PBMCs. The sequence came from a human donor in good health, serving as a control. The gene calls are TRBV19 and TRBJ2-7; 7 nucleotides match TRBD2. CDR3: CATSGGEGPGYEQYF. CDR3 DNA sequence: TGTGCCACCAGTGGAGGGGAGGGGCCAGGCTACGAGCAGTACTTC.